The 27 T cell receptor beta chains below were found in one sample sequenced in a study of shared clonotypes between healthy human individuals. Terminally differentiated effector memory CD45RA+ cells were left out of the naive CD8 fraction, which was CD45RO-negative and positively selected for CCR7. Only in-frame clones appear in the TCRdb table, and some are missing; sequencing was by immunoSEQ multiplex PCR. The sample contains about 2,200,000 clones, around 93% of which appear only once. The sample consisted of naive CD8+ T cells from PBMCs. These receptors came from a man between 18 and 35 years old in good health. Some clones in this sample may be carry-over from other donors' samples.

This clone was counted a single time. The chain joins TRBV7-9 to TRBJ1-2; D may be TRBD1 (5 bases). Between the trimmed V and J ends, which lost 5 bases and 4 bases, there was a span of 11 bases. Per germline, CDR1 SEHNR and CDR2 FQNEAQ (reference sequence). CDR3 length equals 13 residues. DNA of the CDR3: TGTGCCAGCAGCCCGGGACCGAGCTATGGCTACACCTTC. Protein sequence: CASSPGPSYGYTF.

Comment on this clone: Other DNA sequences in this specimen translate into the identical CDR3. The V and J genes are TRBV27 and TRBJ1-1; D call uncertain. The V end was cut by 5 bases, the J end by 0 bases, with 7 bases between. The CDR3 loop spans 13 amino acids. Germline values: CDR1 MNHEY, CDR2 SMNVEV (reference sequence). For the CDR3, the DNA is TGTGCCAGCAGTCGGGGTCTGAACACTGAAGCTTTCTTT. As protein: CASSRGLNTEAFF.

The table lists this clone with a count of one. The rearrangement uses TRBV27 and TRBJ2-5; D uncertain. V was shortened by 2 bases and J by 4 bases, with 8 bases between the two germline ends. Per germline, CDR1 MNHEY and CDR2 SMNVEV (reference sequence). This CDR3 has 13 residues. The DNA of the CDR3 is TGTGCCAGCAGTTTAAGCCCGGGAGAGACCCAGTACTTC. Amino acids: CASSLSPGETQYF.

This chain connects TRBV27 to TRBJ1-2; 7 positions match TRBD1. With V trimmed by 5 bases and J by 6 bases, 6 bases remained unmatched. Germline CDR1 is MNHEY and CDR2 is SMNVEV (reference sequence). The CDR3 runs 13 residues. The CDR3 sequence is CASSKRQGDGYTF. Written as DNA, the CDR3 is TGTGCCAGCAGTAAAAGACAGGGCGATGGCTACACCTTC.

The chain uses TRBV27 and TRBJ2-1, with TRBD2 matching 10 bases. Trimming removed 0 bases from V and 4 bases from J; junction bases left unmatched: 9. Germline CDR1 MNHEY, CDR2 SMNVEV (reference sequence). CDR3 size: 18 residues. CDR3 DNA: TGTGCCAGCAGTTTATCCCCTGCTAGCGGGAGCTTATACAATGAGCAGTTCTTC. Protein sequence: CASSLSPASGSLYNEQFF.

The genes are TRBV7-9 and TRBJ2-5; D gene uncertain. With 5 bases removed from V and 0 bases from J, the gap between germline ends came to 13 bases. The CDR3 totals 15 residues. Per the germline V gene, CDR1 is SEHNR and CDR2 is FQNEAQ (reference sequence). As DNA, the CDR3 is TGTGCCAGCAGCACCCTGACGGCGTACCAAGAGACCCAGTACTTC. This sequence encodes CASSTLTAYQETQYF.

The V gene is TRBV14, the J gene TRBJ2-1, with 7 bases identical to TRBD2. The germline V gene encodes CDR1 SGHDN and CDR2 FVKESK. The ends lost 2 bases at V and 9 bases at J; junction bases unmatched: 4. The CDR3 runs 13 residues. The CDR3 bases are TGTGCCAGCAGCCAAAGTTGGGGGGGTGAGCAGTTCTTC. The encoded protein is CASSQSWGGEQFF.

The chain uses TRBV10-3 and TRBJ2-1, with D perhaps matching TRBD2 (5 bases). The CDR3 loop spans 15 amino acids. With 3 bases removed from V and 1 base from J, the gap between germline ends came to 10 bases. The germline V gene has CDR1 ENHRY and CDR2 SYGVKD. CDR3 residues: CAISDPRGSYNEQFF. CDR3 sequence (DNA): TGTGCCATCAGTGACCCTCGAGGGTCCTACAATGAGCAGTTCTTC.

This clone turned up a few times. This chain connects TRBV7-2 to TRBJ2-6; D is unresolved. Germline V gene data show CDR1 as SGHTA and CDR2 as FQGNSA. V gave up 7 bases and J gave up 2 bases, with 6 bases separating them. The CDR3 runs to 13 residues. CDR3 amino acids: CASMPPGANVLTF. CDR3 DNA: TGTGCCAGCATGCCGCCTGGGGCCAACGTCCTGACTTTC.

V usage is TRBV15 and J usage is TRBJ2-1; 10 bases fit TRBD2. V lost 3 bases, J lost 8 bases, and 13 bases stayed unmatched. The CDR3 has 17 residues. Germline-derived CDR1 and CDR2 are LNHNV and YYDKDF (reference sequence). CDR3 DNA sequence: TGTGCCACCAGCAGTCAATCCGGGACTAGCGTAGAGGATGAGCAGTTCTTC. Its translation: CATSSQSGTSVEDEQFF. Using reference TRBV15 and TRBJ2-1 for the parts outside the CDR3, the full variable domain is DAMVIQNPRYQVTQFGKPVTLSCSQTLNHNVMYWYQQKSSQAPKLLFHYYDKDFNNEADTPDNFQSRRPNTSFCFLDIRSPGLGDTAMYLCATSSQSGTSVEDEQFFGPGTRLTVL.

The chain couples TRBV28 to TRBJ2-7, with 10 nucleotides matching TRBD2. The V and J ends lost 5 bases and 6 bases, in that order; junction bases with no gene match: 7. Germline CDR1 and CDR2: MDHEN and SYDVKM. CDR3 length: 14 residues. CDR3 region: CASSPGLAPGEQYF. The DNA of the CDR3 is TGTGCCAGCAGTCCGGGACTAGCGCCGGGCGAGCAGTACTTC.

The chain links TRBV9 to TRBJ2-1, with TRBD1 as a possible D gene (7 bases). This CDR3 has 15 amino acids. V was cut by 6 bases and J by 4 bases, with 17 bases left in between. Germline V lookup: CDR1 SGDLS, CDR2 YYNGEE. DNA for the CDR3: TGTGCCAGCAATCCTGGCGGGACAGAATACAATGAGCAGTTCTTC. This sequence encodes CASNPGGTEYNEQFF.

The rearrangement uses TRBV28 and TRBJ2-7; D is uncertain. Germline V lookup: CDR1 MDHEN, CDR2 SYDVKM. The CDR3 contains 15 residues. V shed 2 bases and J shed 4 bases, with 15 bases lying between them. CDR3 protein: CASSLVTGRSYEQYF. The CDR3 bases are TGTGCCAGCAGTTTAGTTACCGGCAGGAGTTACGAGCAGTACTTC.

The chain is built from TRBV7-9 and TRBJ2-1; D is tentatively TRBD1 or TRBD2 (6 bases each). Germline V gene lookup returns CDR1 SEHNR and CDR2 FQNEAQ (reference sequence). This CDR3 comprises 15 residues. V was pared by 11 bases and J by 0 bases, with 17 bases between. The CDR3 protein is CAGGPTVYSYNEQFF. CDR3 sequence (DNA): TGTGCCGGGGGGCCGACAGTTTACTCCTACAATGAGCAGTTCTTC.

This rearrangement joins TRBV12-2 to TRBJ2-7; the DNA was not used to check the table's D call, TRBD2. TRBV12-2 is a recognized pseudogene. The CDR3 loop spans 18 amino acids. CDR3 protein: CASRPPSSLAEKSYEQYF. CDR3 bases: TGTGCAAGTCGCCCCCCCAGTAGTTTGGCGGAGAAATCCTACGAGCAGTACTTC.

The J gene is TRBJ2-2, the V gene TRBV7-7; D unclear. Trimming took off 3 bases at V and 0 bases at J, with 2 bases between the two ends. This CDR3 comprises 13 residues. Germline CDR1 is SSHAT and CDR2 is FNYEAQ (reference sequence). CDR3 sequence: CASSFSNTGELFF. The CDR3, as DNA: TGTGCCAGCAGCTTCTCGAACACCGGGGAGCTGTTTTTT.

The V call is TRBV4-2, the J call TRBJ2-7; D not certain. CDR3 length equals 18 residues. Germline V lookup: CDR1 LGHNA, CDR2 YNFKEQ. Trimming shortened V by 1 base and J by 0 bases, and 19 bases separated the two germline ends. The CDR3 protein is CASSQGPSHLGGSYEQYF. CDR3 coding DNA: TGTGCCAGCAGCCAAGGGCCCTCCCACTTGGGCGGCTCCTACGAGCAGTACTTC.

This sequence joins TRBV2 and TRBJ2-7; D gene uncertain. The CDR3 has 14 residues. Trimming removed 2 bases at V and 5 bases at J, with 13 bases between. Per germline, CDR1 SNHLY and CDR2 FYNNEI. Written as DNA, the CDR3 is TGTGCCAGCAGTGAACAGGCGCTGCCCCACGAGCAGTACTTC. As protein: CASSEQALPHEQYF. Together with reference TRBV2 and TRBJ2-7, the CDR3 gives the full variable domain: EPEVTQTPSHQVTQMGQEVILRCVPISNHLYFYWYRQILGQKVEFLVSFYNNEISEKSEIFDDQFSVERPDGSNFTLKIRSTKLEDSAMYFCASSEQALPHEQYFGPGTRLTVT.

V usage is TRBV19 and J usage is TRBJ1-1; D ambiguous. Germline V gene lookup returns CDR1 LNHDA and CDR2 SQIVND (reference sequence). There are 14 residues in the CDR3. Trimming shortened V by 2 bases and J by 11 bases, and 18 bases separated the two germline ends. DNA of the CDR3: TGTGCCAGTAGTATATTTGGCTCAGGCAGATTGGCTTTCTTT. It translates to CASSIFGSGRLAFF.

As to this clone: Other DNA variants within this sample encode the same CDR3. The genes are TRBV9 and TRBJ1-4; perhaps TRBD1 as D (6 bases). Germline lookup yields CDR1 SGDLS and CDR2 YYNGEE. V dropped 0 bases and J dropped 5 bases, with 8 bases sitting between them. The CDR3 runs 14 residues. The CDR3 protein is CASSVGGRNEKLFF. CDR3 sequence (DNA): TGTGCCAGCAGCGTAGGGGGGCGGAATGAAAAACTGTTTTTT. Based on the CDR3 plus reference TRBV9 and TRBJ1-4, the full variable domain is DSGVTQTPKHLITATGQRVTLRCSPRSGDLSVYWYQQSLDQGLQFLIQYYNGEERAKGNILERFSAQQFPDLHSELNLSSLELGDSALYFCASSVGGRNEKLFFGSGTQLSVL.

CDR3 protein: CASSPPIVEGNEQFF. Written as DNA, the CDR3 is TGTGCCAGCAGCCCGCCGATTGTAGAGGGCAATGAGCAGTTCTTC. The chain is built from TRBV7-9 and TRBJ2-1, with D perhaps TRBD2 (5 bases). V lost 5 bases and J 6 bases, leaving 17 bases between the germline ends. This CDR3 is 15 amino acids long. The germline V gene encodes CDR1 SEHNR and CDR2 FQNEAQ (reference sequence).

V is TRBV30 and J is TRBJ1-1, with D possibly matching TRBD1 (5 bases). V gave up 0 bases and J gave up 3 bases, with 11 bases separating them. Per germline, CDR1 GTSNPN and CDR2 SVGIG (reference sequence). The CDR3 covers 14 residues. The CDR3 nucleotides are TGTGCCTGGAGTGTACTCGGGGCCTACACTGAAGCTTTCTTT. Translated: CAWSVLGAYTEAFF.

The chain combines TRBV19 with TRBJ2-1, with a weak D call TRBD2 (5 bases). Trimming cost V 9 bases and J 4 bases, with 7 bases left between them. This CDR3 spans 11 amino acids. CDR1 and CDR2 (germline): LNHDA, SQIVND (reference sequence). CDR3 sequence: CARSGYNEQFF. In nucleotides, the CDR3 is TGTGCCAGGAGCGGATACAATGAGCAGTTCTTC.

This chain uses TRBV7-9 with TRBJ2-2; D uncertain. The V gene lost 5 bases and the J gene lost 8 bases, with 12 bases spanning the gap. Germline loops: CDR1 SEHNR, CDR2 FQNEAQ (reference sequence). CDR3 length equals 13 residues. The CDR3 region has the DNA TGTGCCAGCAGCCCAGTATCATCAGGGGAGCTGTTTTTT. This sequence encodes CASSPVSSGELFF. The full variable domain, its missing parts supplied by reference TRBV7-9 and TRBJ2-2, is DTGVSQNPRHKITKRGQNVTFRCDPISEHNRLYWYRQTLGQGPEFLTYFQNEAQLEKSRLLSDRFSAERPKGSFSTLEIQRTEQGDSAMYLCASSPVSSGELFFGEGSRLTVL.

The rearrangement joins TRBV6-1 to TRBJ2-3; 10 positions match TRBD2. The germline V gene has CDR1 MNHNS and CDR2 SASEGT. The CDR3 length is 16 residues. Losses at the gene ends were 4 bases for V and 2 bases for J; bases not matched to a gene: 6. The CDR3 sequence: CASSGASGRPTDTQYF. The CDR3 region has the DNA TGTGCCAGCAGTGGGGCTAGCGGGAGACCCACAGATACGCAGTATTTT.

This clone was picked up one time. This sequence joins TRBV7-2 and TRBJ2-3, with 9 bases fitting TRBD2. CDR3 length: 17 amino acids. CDR1 and CDR2 (germline): SGHTA, FQGNSA. J was trimmed by 4 bases and V by 5 bases; bases with no gene match: 13. CDR3 DNA sequence: TGTGCCAGCAGCGCCCGGAGGCGGGAGGGTTGGGCAGATACGCAGTATTTT. The encoded protein is CASSARRREGWADTQYF.

CDR3 nucleotide sequence: TGTGCCAGCAGTGAACAGGGTAAGAACACTGAAGCTTTCTTT. It is translated as CASSEQGKNTEAFF. The V and J genes are TRBV6-1 and TRBJ1-1; D is perhaps TRBD1 (5 bases). Trimming removed 2 bases at V and 1 base at J, with 8 bases between. CDR1 is MNHNS and CDR2 is SASEGT in the germline V gene. The CDR3 is 14 residues long.